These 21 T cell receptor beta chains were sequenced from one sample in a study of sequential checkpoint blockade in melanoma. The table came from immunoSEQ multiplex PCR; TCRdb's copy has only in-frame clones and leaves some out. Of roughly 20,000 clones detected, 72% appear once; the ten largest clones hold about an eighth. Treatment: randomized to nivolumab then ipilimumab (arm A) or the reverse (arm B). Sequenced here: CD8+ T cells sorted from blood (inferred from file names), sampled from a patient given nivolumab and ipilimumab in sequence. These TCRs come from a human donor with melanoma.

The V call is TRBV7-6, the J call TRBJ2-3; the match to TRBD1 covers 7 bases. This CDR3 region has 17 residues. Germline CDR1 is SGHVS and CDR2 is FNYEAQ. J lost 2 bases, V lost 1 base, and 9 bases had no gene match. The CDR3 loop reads CASSLGLGQLPTDTQYF. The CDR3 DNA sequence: TGTGCCAGCAGCTTAGGGCTGGGACAGCTCCCCACAGATACGCAGTATTTT.

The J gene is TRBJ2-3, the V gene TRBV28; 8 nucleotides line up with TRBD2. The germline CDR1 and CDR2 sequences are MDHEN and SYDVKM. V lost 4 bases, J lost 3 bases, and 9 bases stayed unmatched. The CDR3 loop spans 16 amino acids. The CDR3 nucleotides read TGTGCCAGCAGTTGGACCGGGGGGGCCGAGACAGATACGCAGTATTTT. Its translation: CASSWTGGAETDTQYF.

CDR3 in DNA: TGTGCCAGCAGTTACTCGCCCCGGGCGGGGGAGCAGTACTTC. The encoded protein is CASSYSPRAGEQYF. The rearrangement joins TRBV6-6 to TRBJ2-5; 7 nucleotides agree with TRBD2. This CDR3 spans 14 amino acids. Losses at the gene ends were 0 bases for V and 11 bases for J; bases not matched to a gene: 9. Germline CDR1 is MNHNY and CDR2 is SVGAGI (reference sequence).

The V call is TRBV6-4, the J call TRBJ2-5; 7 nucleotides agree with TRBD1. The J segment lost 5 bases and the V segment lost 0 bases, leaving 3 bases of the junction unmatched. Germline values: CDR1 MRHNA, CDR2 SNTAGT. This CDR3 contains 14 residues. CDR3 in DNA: TGTGCCAGCAGTGACTCACAGGGGCTCGAGACCCAGTACTTC. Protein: CASSDSQGLETQYF.

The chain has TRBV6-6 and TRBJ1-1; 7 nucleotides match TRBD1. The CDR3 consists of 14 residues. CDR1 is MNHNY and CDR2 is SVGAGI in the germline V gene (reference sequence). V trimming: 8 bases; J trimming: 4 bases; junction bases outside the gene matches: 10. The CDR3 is CASAHGGGVTEAFF. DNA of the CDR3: TGTGCCAGCGCCCATGGAGGGGGCGTCACTGAAGCTTTCTTT.

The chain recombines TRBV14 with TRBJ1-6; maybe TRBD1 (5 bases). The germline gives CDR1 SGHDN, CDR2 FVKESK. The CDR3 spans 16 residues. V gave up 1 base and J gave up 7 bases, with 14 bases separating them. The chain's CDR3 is CASSQANRGLNSPLHF. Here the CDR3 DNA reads TGTGCCAGCAGCCAAGCCAACCGGGGGTTGAATTCACCCCTCCACTTT.

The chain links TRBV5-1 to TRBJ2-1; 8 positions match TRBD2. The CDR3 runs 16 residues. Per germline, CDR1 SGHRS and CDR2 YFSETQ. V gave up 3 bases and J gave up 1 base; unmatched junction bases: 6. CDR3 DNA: TGCGCCAGCAGCTACCGTACTAGCGGATCCTACAATGAGCAGTTCTTC. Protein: CASSYRTSGSYNEQFF.

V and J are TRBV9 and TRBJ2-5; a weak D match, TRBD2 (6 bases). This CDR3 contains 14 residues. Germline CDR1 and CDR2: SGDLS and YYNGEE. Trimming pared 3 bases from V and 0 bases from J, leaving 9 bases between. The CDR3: CASSDRDYQETQYF. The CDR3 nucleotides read TGTGCCAGCAGCGACCGGGACTACCAAGAGACCCAGTACTTC.

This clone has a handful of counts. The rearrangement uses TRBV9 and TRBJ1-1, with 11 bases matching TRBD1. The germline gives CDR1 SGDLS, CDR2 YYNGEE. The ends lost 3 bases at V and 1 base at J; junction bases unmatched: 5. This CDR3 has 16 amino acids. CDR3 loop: CASSAQDRGPNTEAFF. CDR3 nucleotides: TGTGCCAGCAGCGCCCAGGACAGGGGGCCGAACACTGAAGCTTTCTTT.

The CDR3 here is CSAAGGDQNEQFF. The CDR3 nucleotides are TGCAGCGCGGCGGGGGGAGATCAAAATGAGCAGTTCTTC. The chain combines TRBV29-1 with TRBJ2-1; 8 bases line up with TRBD2. This CDR3 spans 13 amino acids. With 7 bases clipped from V and 7 bases from J, the junction kept 9 bases outside the gene matches. Germline loops: CDR1 SQVTM, CDR2 ANQGSEA.

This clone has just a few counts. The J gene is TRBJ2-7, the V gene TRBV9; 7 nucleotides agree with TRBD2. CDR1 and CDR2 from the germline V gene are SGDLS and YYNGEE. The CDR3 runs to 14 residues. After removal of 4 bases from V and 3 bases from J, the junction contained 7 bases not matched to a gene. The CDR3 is CASSPGGSGYEQYF. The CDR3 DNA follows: TGTGCCAGCAGCCCCGGCGGGAGCGGCTACGAGCAGTACTTC.

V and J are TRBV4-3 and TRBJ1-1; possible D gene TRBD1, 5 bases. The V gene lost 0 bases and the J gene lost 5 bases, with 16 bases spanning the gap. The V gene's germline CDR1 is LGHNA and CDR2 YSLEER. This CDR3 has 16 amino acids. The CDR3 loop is CASSQDMTLRGTEAFF. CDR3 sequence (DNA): TGCGCCAGCAGCCAAGATATGACACTCCGGGGGACTGAAGCTTTCTTT.

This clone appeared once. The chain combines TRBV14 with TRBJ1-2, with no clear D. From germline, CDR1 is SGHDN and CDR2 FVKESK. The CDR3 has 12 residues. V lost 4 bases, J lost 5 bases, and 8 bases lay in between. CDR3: CASSPNRYGYTF. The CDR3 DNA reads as TGTGCCAGCAGCCCGAACAGATATGGCTACACCTTC.

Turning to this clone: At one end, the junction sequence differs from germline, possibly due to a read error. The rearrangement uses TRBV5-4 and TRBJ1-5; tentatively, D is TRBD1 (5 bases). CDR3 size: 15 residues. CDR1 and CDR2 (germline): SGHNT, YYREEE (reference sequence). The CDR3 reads CASSQERGSNQPQHF. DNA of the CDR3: TGCGCCAGCAGCCAAGAAAGGGGCAGCAATCAGCCCCAGCATTTT.

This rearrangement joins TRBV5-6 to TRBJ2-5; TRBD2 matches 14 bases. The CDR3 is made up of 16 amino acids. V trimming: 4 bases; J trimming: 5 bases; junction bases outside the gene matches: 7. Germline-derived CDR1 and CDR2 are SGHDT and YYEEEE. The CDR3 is CASSLQTSGGAETQYF. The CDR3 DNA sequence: TGTGCCAGCAGCCTGCAGACTAGCGGGGGGGCCGAGACCCAGTACTTC.

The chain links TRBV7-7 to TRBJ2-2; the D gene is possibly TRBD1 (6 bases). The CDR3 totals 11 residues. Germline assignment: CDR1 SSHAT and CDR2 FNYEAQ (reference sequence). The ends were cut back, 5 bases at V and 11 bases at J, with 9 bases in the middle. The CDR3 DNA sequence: TGTGCCAGCAGCCCGGGGACAGAGCTGTTTTTT. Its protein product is CASSPGTELFF.

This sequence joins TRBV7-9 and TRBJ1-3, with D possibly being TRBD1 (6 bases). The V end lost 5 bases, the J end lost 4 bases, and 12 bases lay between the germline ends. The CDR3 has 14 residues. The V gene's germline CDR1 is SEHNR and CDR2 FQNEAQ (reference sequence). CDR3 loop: CASSHPGVGNTIYF. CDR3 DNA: TGTGCCAGCAGCCATCCAGGGGTCGGAAACACCATATATTTT.

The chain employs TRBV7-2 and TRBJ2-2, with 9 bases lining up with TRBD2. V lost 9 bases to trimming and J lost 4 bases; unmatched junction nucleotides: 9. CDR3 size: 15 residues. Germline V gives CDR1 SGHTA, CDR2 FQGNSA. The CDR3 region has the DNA TGTGCCAGTGAAGTTAGCGGGGGTCGCACCGGGGAGCTGTTTTTT. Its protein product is CASEVSGGRTGELFF.

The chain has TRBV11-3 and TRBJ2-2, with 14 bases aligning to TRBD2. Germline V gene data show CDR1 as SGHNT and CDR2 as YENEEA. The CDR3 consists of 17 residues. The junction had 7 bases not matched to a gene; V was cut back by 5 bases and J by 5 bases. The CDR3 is CASSVRLAGGRTGELFF. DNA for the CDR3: TGTGCCAGCAGCGTTCGACTAGCGGGAGGGCGAACCGGGGAGCTGTTTTTT.

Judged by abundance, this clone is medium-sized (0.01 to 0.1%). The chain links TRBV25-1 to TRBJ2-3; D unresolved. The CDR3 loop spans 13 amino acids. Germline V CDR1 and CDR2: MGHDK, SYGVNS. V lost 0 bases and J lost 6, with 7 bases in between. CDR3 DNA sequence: TGTGCCAGCAGTGAATATCAAGCGGATACGCAGTATTTT. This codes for CASSEYQADTQYF.

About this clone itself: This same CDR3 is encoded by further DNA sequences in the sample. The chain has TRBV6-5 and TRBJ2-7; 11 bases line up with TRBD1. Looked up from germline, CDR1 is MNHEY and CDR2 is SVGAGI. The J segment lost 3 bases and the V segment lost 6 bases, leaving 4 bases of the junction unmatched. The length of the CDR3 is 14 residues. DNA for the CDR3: TGTGCCAGCAGAGCAGGGACAGGGGGCTACGAGCAGTACTTC. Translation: CASRAGTGGYEQYF.